This T cell receptor (beta chain) was retrieved from a study of shared clonotypes between healthy human individuals. Notes on the study in general: Sorted-subset sequencing was shown by rarefaction to be incomplete despite large depth.

Only CD45RO-negative cells positively selected for CCR7 counted as naive CD8 cells, so terminally differentiated effector memory CD45RA+ cells were excluded. Some clones are missing from TCRdb's copy, which holds only in-frame ones; the method was immunoSEQ multiplex PCR. The sample has 500,000 to 700,000 clones, 85% to 95% seen once; the top ten hold around 0.11%. On this clone itself: The antigen remains undetermined. This CDR3 is also generated by other DNA sequences in the sample.

CDR3 length: 13 amino acids. Trimming took 0 bases from V and 0 from J, leaving 6 bases between them. From germline, CDR1 is GTSNPN and CDR2 SVGIG (reference sequence). J is TRBJ2-7 and V is TRBV30; D remains ambiguous. Sequences were obtained from naive CD8+ T cells sorted from blood. The TCR was taken from a woman younger than 45 in good health. The CDR3 is CAWSVSGSYEQYF. The CDR3 DNA reads TGTGCCTGGAGTGTATCCGGCTCCTACGAGCAGTACTTC.